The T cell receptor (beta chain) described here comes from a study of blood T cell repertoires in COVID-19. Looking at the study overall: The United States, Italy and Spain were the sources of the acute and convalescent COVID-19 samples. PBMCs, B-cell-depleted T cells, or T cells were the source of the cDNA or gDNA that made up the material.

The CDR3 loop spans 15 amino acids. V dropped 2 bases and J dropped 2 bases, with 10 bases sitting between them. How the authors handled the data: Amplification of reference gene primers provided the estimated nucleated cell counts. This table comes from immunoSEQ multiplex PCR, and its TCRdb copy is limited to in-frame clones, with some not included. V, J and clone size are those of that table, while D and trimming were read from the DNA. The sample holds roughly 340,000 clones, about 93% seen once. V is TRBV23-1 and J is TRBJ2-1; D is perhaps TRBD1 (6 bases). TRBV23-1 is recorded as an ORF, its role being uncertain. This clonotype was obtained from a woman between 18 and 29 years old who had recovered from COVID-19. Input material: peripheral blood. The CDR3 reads CASSQTQGAYNEQFF. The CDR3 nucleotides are TGCGCCAGCAGTCAAACACAGGGTGCCTACAATGAGCAGTTCTTC.